The 4 T cell receptor beta chains listed next were all sequenced from one sample in a study of post-analysis software for immune sequencing data. Study-wide results and caveats: Elevated frequency relative to controls characterized about 5 TRBV segments in patients, TRBV5-6, TRBV5-1 and TRBV20-1 among them.

The TCR beta cDNA libraries contained unique molecular identifiers. One entry per CDR3 protein results from TCRdb running MiXCR on the PCR reads. Among around 710,000 distinct CDR3 sequences, 46% were seen once, and the ten largest hold 4% to 5%. What these receptors recognize is not known. Sequences were obtained from blood. The receptors come from a girl aged 10 to 17 with multiple sclerosis.

This clonotype was seen only a few times. This sequence joins TRBV29-1 and TRBJ2-3, with 7 bases identical to TRBD2. The V gene's germline CDR1 is SQVTM and CDR2 ANQGSEA. Losses at the gene ends were 0 bases for V and 0 bases for J; bases not matched to a gene: 12. The CDR3 runs 18 residues. CDR3 amino acids: CSVEDPWVTSRSTDTQYF. The CDR3 coding sequence is TGCAGCGTTGAAGATCCCTGGGTGACTAGCAGGAGCACAGATACGCAGTATTTT.

This clonotype was picked up a small number of times. The V gene is TRBV5-6, the J gene TRBJ1-5; TRBD1 aligns across 8 bases. The V and J ends lost 3 bases and 2 bases, in that order; junction bases with no gene match: 4. This CDR3 region has 15 residues. CDR1 SGHDT and CDR2 YYEEEE come from the germline V gene. CDR3 sequence: CASSSSGGRNQPQHF. Here the CDR3 DNA reads TGTGCCAGCAGCTCCTCAGGGGGCCGCAATCAGCCCCAGCATTTT.

The gene calls are TRBV28 and TRBJ2-7, with TRBD1 matching over 9 bases. CDR1 and CDR2 from the germline V gene are MDHEN and SYDVKM. This CDR3 is built from 15 residues. The V gene end was trimmed by 1 base and the J gene end by 12 bases; junction bases not matched to a gene: 13. The CDR3 sequence is CASSLSGQGGETRYF. In DNA form, the CDR3 reads TGTGCCAGCAGTTTATCGGGACAGGGCGGTGAGACCCGGTACTTC.

The chain is built from TRBV7-6 and TRBJ1-5; unclear D gene. The CDR3 covers 15 residues. Trimming cost V 4 bases and J 3 bases, with 13 bases left between them. Per germline, CDR1 SGHVS and CDR2 FNYEAQ. CDR3 sequence reads: CASSSRPGPNQPQHF. Written as DNA, the CDR3 is TGTGCCAGCAGCTCGCGCCCAGGCCCCAATCAGCCCCAGCATTTT.